These T cell receptor beta chains were read from a single sample in a study of T cell clones after liver transplantation. The protocol was immunoSEQ multiplex PCR, while the TCRdb copy is restricted to in-frame clones and leaves out a portion. This sample yields some 120,000 clones, of which about nine tenths are seen a single time; around 0.86% belongs to the top ten. This specimen consisted of CD4+ T cells from blood, obtained 12 months after liver transplant. All receptors derive from a human patient who received a liver transplant. A subset of T cells may come from the graft donor. The CDR3 runs from the conserved cysteine through the conserved F or W.

v_call	j_call	cdr3_aa
TRBV5-1	TRBJ2-6	CASRLATGANVLTF
TRBV18	TRBJ1-1	CASSPPRGGLEAFF
TRBV10-2	TRBJ2-1	CASRGQGGHNEQFF
TRBV5-6	TRBJ2-3	CASSFQTGRTDTQYF
TRBV27	TRBJ1-5	CASSVGRNQPQHF
TRBV5-4	TRBJ2-1	CASSSPPGSLNEQFF
TRBV7-6	TRBJ2-3	CASSLEETVRDTQYF
TRBV29-1	TRBJ1-2	CSVEAQGQVNGYTF
TRBV11-2	TRBJ2-7	CASSILTGLLEEQYF
TRBV2	TRBJ2-5	CASSDFQETQYF
TRBV2	TRBJ2-7	CASSETSGLSYEQYF
TRBV6-1	TRBJ2-1	CASSATSGGYNEQFF
TRBV4-3	TRBJ2-1	CASSPGLAGVGEQFF
TRBV2	TRBJ2-3	CASSVFGGTQYF
TRBV2	TRBJ1-3	CASTGASSGNTIYF
TRBV19	TRBJ2-1	CASSIVVWASSYNEQFF
TRBV2	TRBJ2-2	CASGAPGTGTGELFF
TRBV25-1	TRBJ2-7	CASSEETGHTSYEQYF
TRBV18	TRBJ1-1	CASVTVEMNTEAFF
TRBV7-2	TRBJ2-2	CASSFSSGGTGELFF
TRBV18	TRBJ2-5	CASSPQETQYF
TRBV5-1	TRBJ1-2	CASSLDTYGYTF
TRBV15	TRBJ1-1	CATSRGGRAEGAEAFF
TRBV28	TRBJ1-5	CASSEAGGNNQPQHF
TRBV18	TRBJ2-7	CASSPPVSLSSYEQYF
TRBV6-5	TRBJ1-3	CASRPTAYSGNTIYF
TRBV13	TRBJ1-1	CASSWSSRRLNTEAFF
TRBV19	TRBJ1-6	CASSATAGQGNSPLHF
TRBV19	TRBJ1-3	CASSIRDRGNTIYF
TRBV5-1	TRBJ1-4	CASSQGTANEKLFF
TRBV2	TRBJ2-7	CASSPGRVSYEQYF
TRBV4-3	TRBJ1-4	CASSQRSGFNEKLFF
TRBV11-3	TRBJ1-1	CASSSARTGQREAFF
TRBV5-1	TRBJ2-3	CASSLGVAGDKSTDTQYF
TRBV7-9	TRBJ2-3	CASSRDTSTDTQYF
TRBV6-1	TRBJ2-7	CASRPGDRGLNEQYF
TRBV13	TRBJ1-5	CASSRRGVNQPQHF
TRBV27	TRBJ1-2	CASSSSGRSNYGYTF
TRBV6-1	TRBJ2-7	CASSEFDSDSDYEQYF